This T cell receptor (beta chain) originates from a study of blood T cell repertoires in COVID-19. Study at large: The United States, Italy and Spain were the sources of the acute and convalescent COVID-19 samples.

Looked up from germline, CDR1 is LNHDA and CDR2 is SQIVND (reference sequence). This CDR3 contains 16 residues. Trimming removed 6 bases at V and 0 bases at J, with 15 bases between. This clone turned up a few times. The method was immunoSEQ multiplex PCR; TCRdb's version includes in-frame clones alone and lacks a portion of them. The sample includes about 200,000 clones, 70% to 85% seen only once; the top ten take 6.9%. This rearrangement joins TRBV19 to TRBJ1-3; maybe TRBD1 (6 bases). This clonotype originated in a human donor with acute or convalescent COVID-19. The donor label of this sample is uncertain. The sample consisted of peripheral blood. The CDR3 protein is CASSPDSAYSGNTIYF. The CDR3 DNA sequence: TGTGCCAGTAGCCCGGACAGTGCTTACTCTGGAAACACCATATATTTT.